These 17 T cell receptor beta chains share one sample of origin, sequenced in a study of cytomegalovirus exposure and HLA in healthy donors. PCR used 60 Vbeta primers and 13 Jbeta primers. Repertoires were generated with immunoSEQ multiplex PCR, while TCRdb's copy carries only in-frame clones and drops some. Among more than 200,000 clones listed, roughly 85% were seen once. Sequencing input: PBMCs. The receptors were sampled from a male donor in good health and CMV-seronegative.

J is TRBJ2-1 and V is TRBV7-2, with 9 bases that match TRBD2. This CDR3 is built from 15 residues. From germline, CDR1 is SGHTA and CDR2 FQGNSA. Trimming at V came to 1 base and at J to 9 bases, leaving 7 bases not matched to a gene. In DNA form, the CDR3 reads TGTGCCAGCAGCTTAGTGGCGGGAGGGAACACTGAGCAGTTCTTC. Residues: CASSLVAGGNTEQFF.

The rearrangement links TRBV5-1 to TRBJ2-5, with 13 bases identical to TRBD2. The junction had 4 bases not matched to a gene; V was cut back by 5 bases and J by 6 bases. The CDR3 covers 14 residues. Germline values: CDR1 SGHRS, CDR2 YFSETQ. CDR3 sequence reads: CASRTSGGHQTQYF. As DNA, the CDR3 is TGCGCCAGCAGGACTAGCGGGGGGCATCAGACCCAGTACTTC.

The V call is TRBV7-9, the J call TRBJ1-2, with 8 bases matching TRBD1. Losses at the gene ends were 1 base for V and 8 bases for J; bases not matched to a gene: 12. The CDR3 consists of 16 residues. Germline V gene sequence: CDR1 SEHNR, CDR2 FQNEAQ (reference sequence). Here the CDR3 reads CASSLVGQGARNGYTF. The CDR3 DNA follows: TGTGCCAGCAGCTTAGTTGGGCAGGGGGCTCGAAACGGCTACACCTTC.

This chain links TRBV6-5 with TRBJ2-7; 11 nucleotides line up with TRBD2. After removal of 6 bases from V and 4 bases from J, the junction contained 5 bases not matched to a gene. The CDR3 length is 14 residues. Germline V gives CDR1 MNHEY, CDR2 SVGAGI. CDR3 DNA: TGTGCCAGCAGCCCCGGGACTAGCGGATACGAGCAGTACTTC. Residues: CASSPGTSGYEQYF.

The rearrangement joins TRBV30 to TRBJ1-2, with 7 nucleotides matching TRBD1. The CDR3 sequence is 14 residues long. Germline CDR1 and CDR2: GTSNPN and SVGIG (reference sequence). V dropped 2 bases and J dropped 2; count of bases not matched to a gene: 5. The CDR3 is CAWSLQGRNYGYTF. The CDR3 DNA is TGTGCCTGGAGTCTACAGGGGCGGAACTATGGCTACACCTTC.

The table lists this clone with a count of one. V and J are TRBV5-1 and TRBJ2-1, with 12 nucleotides matching TRBD2. This CDR3 spans 16 amino acids. The trim removed 3 bases at V and 9 bases at J, leaving 10 bases unmatched. The germline V gene encodes CDR1 SGHRS and CDR2 YFSETQ. CDR3 DNA sequence: TGCGCCAGCAGCTCTAGGACTAGCGGGGAGGCGGGTGAGCAGTTCTTC. It encodes CASSSRTSGEAGEQFF.

V usage is TRBV5-4 and J usage is TRBJ2-3; 10 bases map to TRBD2. Germline values: CDR1 SGHNT, CDR2 YYREEE (reference sequence). With V trimmed by 7 bases and J by 2 bases, 10 bases remained unmatched. The CDR3 contains 16 residues. This chain's CDR3 is CASGSGSGGTTDTQYF. CDR3 bases: TGTGCCAGCGGTTCGGGTAGCGGGGGGACCACAGATACGCAGTATTTT.

The V call is TRBV5-6, the J call TRBJ2-2; 12 positions agree with TRBD2. The germline gives CDR1 SGHDT, CDR2 YYEEEE. The V and J ends lost 0 bases and 7 bases, in that order; junction bases with no gene match: 10. The CDR3 contains 18 residues. The CDR3 spells CASSLEALAGGPSGELFF. CDR3 nucleotides: TGTGCCAGCAGCTTGGAAGCGCTAGCGGGGGGGCCCAGCGGGGAGCTGTTTTTT.

The CDR3 sequence is CASSPTTSGGREQFF. In nucleotides, the CDR3 is TGTGCCAGCAGCCCAACTACTAGCGGGGGTAGGGAGCAGTTCTTC. The chain uses TRBV7-9 and TRBJ2-1; 11 nucleotides align to TRBD2. Germline CDR1 SEHNR, CDR2 FQNEAQ (reference sequence). The trim removed 5 bases at V and 10 bases at J, leaving 10 bases unmatched. The CDR3 totals 15 residues.

This clone has a handful of counts. Here the CDR3 DNA reads TGTGCCAGCAGTGCCTGGGCAAGGGGGATAGAAGCCAAAAACATTCAGTACTTC. Its translation is CASSAWARGIEAKNIQYF. The chain has TRBV27 and TRBJ2-4, with a possible D match to TRBD1 (6 bases). The germline V gene has CDR1 MNHEY and CDR2 SMNVEV (reference sequence). CDR3 size: 18 residues. The V and J ends lost 5 bases and 0 bases respectively, with 20 bases between them.

The chain couples TRBV28 to TRBJ1-2; 7 positions match TRBD1. Unmatched junction bases numbered 8, after V lost 6 bases and J lost 4 bases. Germline CDR1 MDHEN, CDR2 SYDVKM. This CDR3 has 14 residues. CDR3 nucleotides: TGTGCCAGCAGAGCACCGGGACAGACCTATGGCTACACCTTC. This codes for CASRAPGQTYGYTF.

This sequence joins TRBV9 and TRBJ2-3, with 8 bases lining up with TRBD2. CDR1 and CDR2 from the germline V gene are SGDLS and YYNGEE. There are 20 residues in the CDR3. Germline trimming cut 0 bases from V and 2 bases from J; bases unmatched to any gene: 17. The CDR3 nucleotides are TGTGCCAGCAGCGTAGCTCAGGGTTTACCCGGGACTAGATACACAGATACGCAGTATTTT. Translated: CASSVAQGLPGTRYTDTQYF. The complete variable domain, with remaining parts taken from reference TRBV9 and TRBJ2-3, reads DSGVTQTPKHLITATGQRVTLRCSPRSGDLSVYWYQQSLDQGLQFLIQYYNGEERAKGNILERFSAQQFPDLHSELNLSSLELGDSALYFCASSVAQGLPGTRYTDTQYFGPGTRLTVL.

This clone was seen more than once but under ten times. For the CDR3, the DNA is TGCGCCAGCAGCCAACTCCGGGGGACAGTCCCAGGGAACTATGGCTACACCTTC. Its translation is CASSQLRGTVPGNYGYTF. The gene calls are TRBV4-1 and TRBJ1-2; 7 bases agree with TRBD1. V lost 2 bases, J lost 2 bases, and 14 bases stayed unmatched. The length of the CDR3 is 18 residues. Germline V gene sequence: CDR1 MGHRA, CDR2 YSYEKL.

V usage is TRBV28 and J usage is TRBJ1-4; 9 bases line up with TRBD1. This CDR3 comprises 15 residues. Germline trimming cut 1 base from V and 7 bases from J; bases unmatched to any gene: 4. In germline, CDR1 is MDHEN, CDR2 SYDVKM. The CDR3 nucleotides are TGTGCCAGCAGTTTATTGGACAGGGGACTTGAAAAACTGTTTTTT. This gives the protein CASSLLDRGLEKLFF.

This chain's CDR3 is CASALGTKDTGELFF. In nucleotides, the CDR3 is TGTGCCAGCGCTCTTGGGACTAAGGACACCGGGGAGCTGTTTTTT. This chain uses TRBV7-8 with TRBJ2-2; 7 bases align to TRBD2. This CDR3 has 15 residues. Germline V gene data show CDR1 as SGHVS and CDR2 as FQNEAQ. Trimming took 8 bases from V and 3 from J; bases not matched to a gene: 9.

There are a few counts of this clone. The chain has TRBV27 and TRBJ1-2; D call uncertain. This CDR3 comprises 13 residues. Germline V CDR1 and CDR2: MNHEY, SMNVEV (reference sequence). V was trimmed by 0 bases and J by 4 bases, leaving 6 bases between them. CDR3: CASSLSLGYGYTF. The CDR3 DNA reads as TGTGCCAGCAGTTTATCACTCGGCTATGGCTACACCTTC.

This clone was recorded a few times. This chain links TRBV7-2 with TRBJ2-1; weak D call: TRBD2 (5 bases). Looked up from germline, CDR1 is SGHTA and CDR2 is FQGNSA. Trimming stripped 7 bases from V and 0 bases from J, with 13 bases between. CDR3 size: 15 residues. CDR3 loop: CASTLSVSSYNEQFF. CDR3 nucleotides: TGTGCCAGCACCCTTAGCGTAAGCTCCTACAATGAGCAGTTCTTC.